These 11 T cell receptor beta chains came from one sample sequenced in a study of CD8 T cells in ankylosing spondylitis. MiXCR, applied by TCRdb to the 5' RACE reads, yields one record per CDR3 protein. The sample has approximately 340,000 distinct CDR3 sequences, roughly 14% seen once. The sequenced sample was blood, either unsorted or a sorted T cell fraction (not recorded which). These receptors were obtained from a male donor with ankylosing spondylitis or in good health (not recorded which).

This chain joins TRBV5-1 and TRBJ2-7; a possible D gene is TRBD1 (6 bases). The ends were cut back, 2 bases at V and 3 bases at J, with 15 bases in the middle. Germline CDR1 reads SGHRS; CDR2 reads YFSETQ. CDR3 length: 15 residues. DNA for the CDR3: TGCGCCAGCAGCTTATTGGGGGCGCAGAACTACGAGCAGTACTTC. Translating it yields CASSLLGAQNYEQYF.

The chain recombines TRBV3-1 with TRBJ2-3; TRBD2 agrees at 14 bases. Germline-derived CDR1 and CDR2 are LGHDT and YNNKEL (reference sequence). The CDR3 runs 17 residues. The V gene end was trimmed by 1 base and the J gene end by 7 bases; junction bases not matched to a gene: 7. The CDR3 DNA is TGTGCCAGCAGCCAAGTAGGACTAGCGGGAGGAGGGAATACGCAGTATTTT. Protein sequence: CASSQVGLAGGGNTQYF.

This clonotype was seen more than once but under ten times. The rearrangement links TRBV10-3 to TRBJ2-6; D is possibly TRBD2 (5 bases). Trimming removed 10 bases from V and 0 bases from J, with 13 bases in between. The CDR3 runs to 15 residues. Germline V gene data show CDR1 as ENHRY and CDR2 as SYGVKD. The DNA of the CDR3 is TGTGCCACCCGAGAGGGTGTCTCTGGGGCCAACGTCCTGACTTTC. This gives the protein CATREGVSGANVLTF.

The chain carries TRBV20-1 and TRBJ2-1; D is tentatively TRBD1 or TRBD2 (5 bases each). V lost 6 bases, J lost 5 bases, and 17 bases lay in between. CDR3 length equals 14 residues. Germline values: CDR1 DFQATT, CDR2 SNEGSKA (reference sequence). CDR3 DNA sequence: TGCAGTGCCCTAAGGGGCGGAGGTAACAATGAGCAGTTCTTC. This encodes CSALRGGGNNEQFF.

This clonotype has ten or more counts. V and J are TRBV12-3 or TRBV12-4 and TRBJ2-3, with unresolved D. The CDR3 is 14 amino acids. Deletions cut 6 bases from V and 3 bases from J, with 13 bases between. CDR3 in amino acids: CASSPGLSTDTQYF. In nucleotides, the CDR3 is TGTGCCAGCAGCCCGGGCTTGAGTACAGATACGCAGTATTTT.

This clonotype was observed a few times. The genes are TRBV29-1 and TRBJ2-4; D is possibly TRBD1 (6 bases). The germline gives CDR1 SQVTM, CDR2 ANQGSEA. This CDR3 is built from 12 residues. Trimming pared 4 bases from V and 7 bases from J, leaving 11 bases between. The CDR3 sequence is CSVGGTRNIQYF. The CDR3 DNA sequence: TGCAGCGTTGGGGGGACACGCAACATTCAGTACTTC.

Only a few counts were recorded for this clonotype. The V gene is TRBV12-3 or TRBV12-4, the J gene TRBJ1-4; D gene unclear. V was clipped by 6 bases and J by 8 bases, with 10 bases between them. CDR3 length: 12 amino acids. The CDR3: CASSAGGEKLFF. In nucleotides, the CDR3 is TGTGCCAGCAGCGCCGGAGGAGAAAAACTGTTTTTT.

This clonotype has only a few counts. The chain links TRBV5-1 to TRBJ2-7, with D hard to call. Trimming cost V 0 bases and J 4 bases, with 11 bases left between them. This CDR3 region has 14 residues. CDR1 SGHRS and CDR2 YFSETQ come from the germline V gene. The CDR3 DNA is TGCGCCAGCAGCTTGGAATGGGGTCAGTACGAGCAGTACTTC. Its protein is CASSLEWGQYEQYF. Variable domain in full (rest from reference TRBV5-1 and TRBJ2-7): KAGVTQTPRYLIKTRGQQVTLSCSPISGHRSVSWYQQTPGQGLQFLFEYFSETQRNKGNFPGRFSGRQFSNSRSEMNVSTLELGDSALYLCASSLEWGQYEQYFGPGTRLTVT.

This clonotype was seen ten or more times. The chain carries TRBV6-2 or TRBV6-3 and TRBJ2-1; D perhaps matches TRBD2 (6 bases). V lost 4 bases, J lost 8 bases, and 15 bases lay in between. The CDR3 sequence is 14 residues long. CDR1 and CDR2 (germline): MNHEY, SVGEGT. CDR3 in amino acids: CASSSSTGGHEQFF. In DNA form, the CDR3 reads TGTGCCAGCAGTTCATCTACCGGAGGGCATGAGCAGTTCTTC.

In DNA, the CDR3 is TGTGCCAGCAGCGTAGCGCTAGCGGGCTTGAGCACAGATACGCAGTATTTT. Residues: CASSVALAGLSTDTQYF. V is TRBV9 and J is TRBJ2-3; 8 bases match TRBD2. Looked up from germline, CDR1 is SGDLS and CDR2 is YYNGEE. V lost 0 bases to trimming and J lost 0 bases; unmatched junction nucleotides: 6. The CDR3 runs 17 residues.

At least ten counts were recorded for this clonotype. The chain recombines TRBV11-2 with TRBJ2-5, with 7 nucleotides matching TRBD2. CDR1 is SGHAT, CDR2 FQNNGV, per germline. V gave up 1 base and J gave up 5 bases; unmatched junction bases: 7. CDR3 length equals 15 residues. DNA of the CDR3: TGTGCCAGCAGCTTAGTTACCGGGGGGTTGGAGACCCAGTACTTC. It encodes CASSLVTGGLETQYF.